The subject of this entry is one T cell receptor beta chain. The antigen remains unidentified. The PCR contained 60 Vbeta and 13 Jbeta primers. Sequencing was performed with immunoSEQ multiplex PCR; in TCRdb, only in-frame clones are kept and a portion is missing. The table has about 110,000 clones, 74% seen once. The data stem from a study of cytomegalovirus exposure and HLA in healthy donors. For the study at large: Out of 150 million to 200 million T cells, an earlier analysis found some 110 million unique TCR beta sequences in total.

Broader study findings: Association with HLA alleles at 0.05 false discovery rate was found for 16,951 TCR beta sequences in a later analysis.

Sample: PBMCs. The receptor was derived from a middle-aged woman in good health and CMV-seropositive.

CDR3: CASSRTTNSPLHF. CDR3 sequence (DNA): TGTGCCAGCAGCCGGACAACCAATTCACCCCTCCACTTT. The chain carries TRBV5-4 and TRBJ1-6, with D possibly TRBD1 on 5 matching bases. Germline CDR1 SGHNT, CDR2 YYREEE (reference sequence). V was shortened by 4 bases and J by 7 bases, with 9 bases between the two germline ends. CDR3 length: 13 amino acids.